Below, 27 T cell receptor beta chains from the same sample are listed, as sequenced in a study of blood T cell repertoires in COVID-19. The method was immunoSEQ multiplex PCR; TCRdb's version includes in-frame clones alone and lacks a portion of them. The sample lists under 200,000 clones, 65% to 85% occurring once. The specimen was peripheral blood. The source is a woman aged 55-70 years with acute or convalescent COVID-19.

This CDR3 is CSVEGQGRGNTIYF. CDR3 nucleotide sequence: TGCAGCGTTGAAGGCCAGGGCAGGGGAAACACCATATATTTT. The rearrangement uses TRBV29-1 and TRBJ1-3; TRBD1 is a possible D gene (5 bases). The CDR3 covers 14 residues. Germline V gene sequence: CDR1 SQVTM, CDR2 ANQGSEA. V was trimmed by 1 base and J by 4 bases, leaving 11 bases between them.

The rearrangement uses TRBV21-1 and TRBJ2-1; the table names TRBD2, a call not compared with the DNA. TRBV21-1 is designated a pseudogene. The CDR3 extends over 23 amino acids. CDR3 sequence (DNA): TGTGCCAGCAGCACACATACAGAAGGGACTAGCGGGGGGGAAGAGAGCTCCTACAATGAGCAGTTCTTC. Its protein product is CASSTHTEGTSGGEESSYNEQFF.

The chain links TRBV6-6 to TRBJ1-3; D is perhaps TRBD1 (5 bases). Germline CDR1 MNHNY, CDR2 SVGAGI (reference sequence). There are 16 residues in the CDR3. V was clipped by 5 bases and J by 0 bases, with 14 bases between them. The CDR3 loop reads CASSRMTASSGNTIYF. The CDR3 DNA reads TGTGCCAGCAGTAGGATGACAGCGAGCTCTGGAAACACCATATATTTT.

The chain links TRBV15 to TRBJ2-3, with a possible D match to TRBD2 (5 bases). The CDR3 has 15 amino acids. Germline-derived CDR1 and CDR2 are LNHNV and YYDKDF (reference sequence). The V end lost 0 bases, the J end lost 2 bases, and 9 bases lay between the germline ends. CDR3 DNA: TGTGCCACCAGCAGAGATATAGCGCACACAGATACGCAGTATTTT. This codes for CATSRDIAHTDTQYF.

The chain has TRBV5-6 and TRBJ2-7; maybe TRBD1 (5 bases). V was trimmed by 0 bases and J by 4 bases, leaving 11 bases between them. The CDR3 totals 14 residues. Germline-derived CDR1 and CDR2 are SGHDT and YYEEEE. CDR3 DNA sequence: TGTGCCAGCAGCTTGGGTGGGGCCCGGTACGAGCAGTACTTC. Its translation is CASSLGGARYEQYF.

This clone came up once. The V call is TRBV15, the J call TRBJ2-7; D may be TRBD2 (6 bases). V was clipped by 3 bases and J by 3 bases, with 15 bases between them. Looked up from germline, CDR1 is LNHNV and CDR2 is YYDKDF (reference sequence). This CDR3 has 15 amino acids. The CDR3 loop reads CATSRGGGYSYEQYF. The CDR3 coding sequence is TGTGCCACCAGCAGGGGGGGAGGTTACAGCTACGAGCAGTACTTC.

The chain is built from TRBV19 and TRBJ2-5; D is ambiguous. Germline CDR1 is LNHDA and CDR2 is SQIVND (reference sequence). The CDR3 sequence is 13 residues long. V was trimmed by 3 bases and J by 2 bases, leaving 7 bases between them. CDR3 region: CASSIPEQETQYF. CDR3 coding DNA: TGTGCCAGTAGTATCCCGGAGCAAGAGACCCAGTACTTC.

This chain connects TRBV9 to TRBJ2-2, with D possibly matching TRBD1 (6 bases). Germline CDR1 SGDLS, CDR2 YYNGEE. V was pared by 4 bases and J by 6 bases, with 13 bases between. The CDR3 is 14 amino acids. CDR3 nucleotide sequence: TGTGCCAGCAGCACCGGGACACGTGCCGGGGAGCTGTTTTTT. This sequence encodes CASSTGTRAGELFF.

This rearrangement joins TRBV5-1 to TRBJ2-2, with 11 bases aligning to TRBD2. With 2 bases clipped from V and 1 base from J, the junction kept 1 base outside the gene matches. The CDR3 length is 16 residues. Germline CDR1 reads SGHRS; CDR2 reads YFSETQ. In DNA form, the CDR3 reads TGCGCCAGCAGCTTTAGCGGGGGGGTGAACACCGGGGAGCTGTTTTTT. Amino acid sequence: CASSFSGGVNTGELFF.

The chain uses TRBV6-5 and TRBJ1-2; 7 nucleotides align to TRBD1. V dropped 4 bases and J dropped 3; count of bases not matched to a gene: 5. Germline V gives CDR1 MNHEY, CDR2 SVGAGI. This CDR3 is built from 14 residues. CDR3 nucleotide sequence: TGTGCCAGCAGTTCCTCTACAGGGGACTATGGCTACACCTTC. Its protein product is CASSSSTGDYGYTF.

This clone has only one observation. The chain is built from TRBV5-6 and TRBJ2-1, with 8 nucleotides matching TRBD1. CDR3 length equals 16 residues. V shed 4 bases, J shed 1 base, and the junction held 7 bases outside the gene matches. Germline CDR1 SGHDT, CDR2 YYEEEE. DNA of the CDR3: TGTGCCAGCAGCCACCGGACAGGGACATCCTACAATGAGCAGTTCTTC. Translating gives CASSHRTGTSYNEQFF.

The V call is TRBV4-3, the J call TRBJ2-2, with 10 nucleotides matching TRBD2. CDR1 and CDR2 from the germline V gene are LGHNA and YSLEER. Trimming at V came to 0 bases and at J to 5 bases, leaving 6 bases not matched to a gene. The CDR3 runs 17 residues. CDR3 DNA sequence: TGCGCCAGCAGCCAAGATTTTAGCGGGGGGTCTACCGGGGAGCTGTTTTTT. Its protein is CASSQDFSGGSTGELFF.

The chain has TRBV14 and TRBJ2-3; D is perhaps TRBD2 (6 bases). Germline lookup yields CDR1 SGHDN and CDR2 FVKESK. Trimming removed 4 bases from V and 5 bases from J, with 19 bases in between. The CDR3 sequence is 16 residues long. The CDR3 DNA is TGTGCCAGCAGCCCCGCGGGGCTAGCGAGGAGAGATACGCAGTATTTT. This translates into CASSPAGLARRDTQYF.

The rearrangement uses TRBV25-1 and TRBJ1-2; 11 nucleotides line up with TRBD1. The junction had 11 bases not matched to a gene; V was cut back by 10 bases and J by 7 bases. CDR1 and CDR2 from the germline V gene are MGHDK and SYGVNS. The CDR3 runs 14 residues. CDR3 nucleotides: TGTGCCAACACGGGACAGGGGGATTTCATTGGCTACACCTTC. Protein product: CANTGQGDFIGYTF.

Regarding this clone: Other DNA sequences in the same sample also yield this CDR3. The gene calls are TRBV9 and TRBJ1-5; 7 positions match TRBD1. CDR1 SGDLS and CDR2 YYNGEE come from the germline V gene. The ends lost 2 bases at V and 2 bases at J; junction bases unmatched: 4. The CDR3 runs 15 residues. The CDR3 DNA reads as TGTGCCAGCAGCGTTGGAGACAGGGGCAATCAGCCCCAGCATTTT. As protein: CASSVGDRGNQPQHF.

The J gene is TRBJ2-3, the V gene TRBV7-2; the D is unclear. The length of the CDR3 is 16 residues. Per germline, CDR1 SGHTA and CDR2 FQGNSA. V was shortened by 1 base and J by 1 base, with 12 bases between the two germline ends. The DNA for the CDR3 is TGTGCCAGCAGCTTAGACTCGCGGTCCCGCACAGATACGCAGTATTTT. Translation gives CASSLDSRSRTDTQYF.

The CDR3 DNA reads as TGTGCCAGCAGCCGAGCGGGGGCGAGCACAGATACGCAGTATTTT. Residues: CASSRAGASTDTQYF. V and J are TRBV3-1 (or the pseudogene TRBV3-2) and TRBJ2-3, with 8 bases identical to TRBD2. Germline values: CDR1 LGHDT, CDR2 YNNKEL (reference sequence). The CDR3 covers 15 residues. J was trimmed by 0 bases and V by 4 bases; bases with no gene match: 3.

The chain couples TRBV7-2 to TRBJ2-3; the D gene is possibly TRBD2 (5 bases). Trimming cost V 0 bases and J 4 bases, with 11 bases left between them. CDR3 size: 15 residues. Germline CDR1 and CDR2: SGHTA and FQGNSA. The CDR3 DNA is TGTGCCAGCAGCTTAGCGGGAGAGCCCCCAGATACGCAGTATTTT. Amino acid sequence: CASSLAGEPPDTQYF. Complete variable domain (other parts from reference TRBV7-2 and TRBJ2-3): GAGVSQSPSNKVTEKGKDVELRCDPISGHTALYWYRQSLGQGLEFLIYFQGNSAPDKSGLPSDRFSAERTGGSVSTLTIQRTQQEDSAVYLCASSLAGEPPDTQYFGPGTRLTVL.

The CDR3 DNA follows: TGTGCCAGCAGCCCCCGAGGGGGGGAAGGGGTCTCACCCCTCCACTTT. This codes for CASSPRGGEGVSPLHF. V is TRBV27 and J is TRBJ1-6; D possibly corresponds to TRBD1 (6 bases). CDR3 length: 16 amino acids. Trimming pared 6 bases from V and 10 bases from J, leaving 22 bases between. The germline CDR1 and CDR2 sequences are MNHEY and SMNVEV (reference sequence).

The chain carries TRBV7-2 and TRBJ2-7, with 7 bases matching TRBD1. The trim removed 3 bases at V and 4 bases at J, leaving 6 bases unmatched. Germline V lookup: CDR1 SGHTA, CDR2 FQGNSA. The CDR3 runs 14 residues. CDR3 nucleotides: TGTGCCAGCAGCTTTGGGACAGCCCAGTACGAGCAGTACTTC. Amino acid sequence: CASSFGTAQYEQYF.

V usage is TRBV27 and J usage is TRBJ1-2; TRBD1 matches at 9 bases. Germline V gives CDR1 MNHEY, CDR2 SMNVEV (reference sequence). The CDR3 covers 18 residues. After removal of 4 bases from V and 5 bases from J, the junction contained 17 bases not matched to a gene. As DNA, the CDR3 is TGTGCCAGCAGTTGGGGGGGACAGGGATCCCCTGGAATATATGGCTACACCTTC. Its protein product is CASSWGGQGSPGIYGYTF.

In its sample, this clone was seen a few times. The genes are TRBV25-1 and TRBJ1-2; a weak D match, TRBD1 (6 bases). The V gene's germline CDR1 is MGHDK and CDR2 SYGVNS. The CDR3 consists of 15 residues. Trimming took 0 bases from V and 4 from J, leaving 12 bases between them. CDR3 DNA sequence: TGTGCCAGCAGTGAATACCAGACAGGAAGCTATGGCTACACCTTC. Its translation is CASSEYQTGSYGYTF.

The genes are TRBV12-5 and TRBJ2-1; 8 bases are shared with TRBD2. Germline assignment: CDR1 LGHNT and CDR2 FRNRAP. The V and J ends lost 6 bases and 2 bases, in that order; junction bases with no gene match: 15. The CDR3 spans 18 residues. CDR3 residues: CASGRQGIGLAAYNEQFF. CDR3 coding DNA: TGTGCTAGTGGCCGGCAGGGAATAGGACTAGCAGCCTACAATGAGCAGTTCTTC.

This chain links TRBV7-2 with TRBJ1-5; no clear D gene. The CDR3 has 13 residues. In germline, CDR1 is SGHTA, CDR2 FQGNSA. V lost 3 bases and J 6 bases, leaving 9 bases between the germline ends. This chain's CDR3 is CASSFRRGQPQHF. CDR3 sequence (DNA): TGTGCCAGCAGCTTCCGCCGAGGTCAGCCCCAGCATTTT. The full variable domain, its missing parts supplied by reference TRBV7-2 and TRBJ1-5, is GAGVSQSPSNKVTEKGKDVELRCDPISGHTALYWYRQSLGQGLEFLIYFQGNSAPDKSGLPSDRFSAERTGGSVSTLTIQRTQQEDSAVYLCASSFRRGQPQHFGDGTRLSIL.

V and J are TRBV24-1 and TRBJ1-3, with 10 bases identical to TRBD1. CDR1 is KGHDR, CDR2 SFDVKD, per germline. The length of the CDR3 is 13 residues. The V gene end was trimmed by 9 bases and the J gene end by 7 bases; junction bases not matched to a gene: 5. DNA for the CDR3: TGTGCCACCGGGACAGGGGTAGAGAACACCATATATTTT. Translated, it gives CATGTGVENTIYF.

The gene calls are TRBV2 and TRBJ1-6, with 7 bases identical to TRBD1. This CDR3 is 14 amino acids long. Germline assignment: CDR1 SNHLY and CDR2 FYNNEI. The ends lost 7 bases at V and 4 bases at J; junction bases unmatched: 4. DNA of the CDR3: TGTGCCAGCACTAGGACAGGATATAATTCACCCCTCCACTTT. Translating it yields CASTRTGYNSPLHF.

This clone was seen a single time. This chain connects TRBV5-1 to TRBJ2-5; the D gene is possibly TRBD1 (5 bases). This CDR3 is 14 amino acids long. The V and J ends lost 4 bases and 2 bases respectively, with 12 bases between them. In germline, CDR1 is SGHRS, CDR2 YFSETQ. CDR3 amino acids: CASSTLDRQETQYF. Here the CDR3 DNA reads TGCGCCAGCAGCACCCTCGACAGACAAGAGACCCAGTACTTC.